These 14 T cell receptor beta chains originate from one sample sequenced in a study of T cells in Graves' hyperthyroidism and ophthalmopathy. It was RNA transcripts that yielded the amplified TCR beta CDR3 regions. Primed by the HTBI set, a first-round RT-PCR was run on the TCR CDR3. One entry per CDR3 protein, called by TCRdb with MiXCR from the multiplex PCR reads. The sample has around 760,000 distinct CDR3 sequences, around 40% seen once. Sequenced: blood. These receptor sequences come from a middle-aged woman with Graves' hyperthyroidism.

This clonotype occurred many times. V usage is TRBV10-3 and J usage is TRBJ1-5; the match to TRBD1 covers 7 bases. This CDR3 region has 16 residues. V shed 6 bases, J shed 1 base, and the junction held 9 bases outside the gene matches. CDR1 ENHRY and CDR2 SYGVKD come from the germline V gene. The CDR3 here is CAISLTGPESNQPQHF. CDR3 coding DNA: TGTGCCATCAGCCTGACAGGGCCTGAAAGCAATCAGCCCCAGCATTTT.

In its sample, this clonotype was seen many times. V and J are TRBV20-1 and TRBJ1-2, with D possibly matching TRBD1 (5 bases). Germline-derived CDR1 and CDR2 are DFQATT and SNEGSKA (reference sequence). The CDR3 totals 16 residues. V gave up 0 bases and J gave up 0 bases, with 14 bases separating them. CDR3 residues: CSARDHTGLTNYGYTF. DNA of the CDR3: TGCAGTGCTAGAGATCACACAGGCTTGACTAACTATGGCTACACCTTC.

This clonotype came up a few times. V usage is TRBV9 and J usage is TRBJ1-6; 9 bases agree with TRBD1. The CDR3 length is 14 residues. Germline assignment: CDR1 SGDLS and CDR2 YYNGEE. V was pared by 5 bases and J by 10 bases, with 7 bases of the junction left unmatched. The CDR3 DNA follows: TGTGCCAGCAGTACAGGGGGCCGAGGGTCACCCCTCCACTTT. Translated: CASSTGGRGSPLHF.

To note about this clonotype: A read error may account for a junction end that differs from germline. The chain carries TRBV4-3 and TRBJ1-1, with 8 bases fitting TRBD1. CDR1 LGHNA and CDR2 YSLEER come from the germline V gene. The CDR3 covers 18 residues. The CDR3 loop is CSSSHLDRGKNVDTEAFF. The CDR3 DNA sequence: TGCTCCAGCAGCCACTTAGACAGGGGTAAAAATGTAGACACTGAAGCTTTCTTT.

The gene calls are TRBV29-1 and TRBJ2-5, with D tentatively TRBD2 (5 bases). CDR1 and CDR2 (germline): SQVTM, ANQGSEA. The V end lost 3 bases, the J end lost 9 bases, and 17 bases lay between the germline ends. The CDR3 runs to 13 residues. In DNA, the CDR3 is TGCAGCGTTGACGACGGGGAGAATCAGCCCCAGTACTTC. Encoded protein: CSVDDGENQPQYF.

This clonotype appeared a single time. CDR3 region: CASSSTGNSNEKLFF. CDR3 DNA: TGTGCCAGCAGTTCTACAGGGAATTCTAATGAAAAACTGTTTTTT. The rearrangement uses TRBV12-3 or TRBV12-4 and TRBJ1-4; D possibly corresponds to TRBD1 (6 bases). V gave up 4 bases and J gave up 3 bases, with 12 bases separating them. The CDR3 is made up of 15 amino acids.

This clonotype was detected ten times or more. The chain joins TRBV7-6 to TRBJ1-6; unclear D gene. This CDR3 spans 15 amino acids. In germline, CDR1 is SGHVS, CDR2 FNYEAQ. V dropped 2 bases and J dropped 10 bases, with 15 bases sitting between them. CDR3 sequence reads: CASSLSTAGQSPLHF. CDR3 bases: TGTGCCAGCAGCTTAAGTACAGCTGGGCAATCACCCCTCCACTTT.

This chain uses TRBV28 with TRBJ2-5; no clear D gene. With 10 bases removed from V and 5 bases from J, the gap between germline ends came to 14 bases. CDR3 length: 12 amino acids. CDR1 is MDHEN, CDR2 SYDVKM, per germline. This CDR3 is CATDRLAETQYF. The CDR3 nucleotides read TGTGCCACCGATCGACTGGCGGAGACCCAGTACTTC.

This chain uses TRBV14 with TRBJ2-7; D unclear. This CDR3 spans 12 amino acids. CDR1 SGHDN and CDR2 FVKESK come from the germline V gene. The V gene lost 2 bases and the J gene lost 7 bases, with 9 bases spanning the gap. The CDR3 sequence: CASSQILDEQYF. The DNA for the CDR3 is TGTGCCAGCAGCCAAATTTTGGATGAGCAGTACTTC.

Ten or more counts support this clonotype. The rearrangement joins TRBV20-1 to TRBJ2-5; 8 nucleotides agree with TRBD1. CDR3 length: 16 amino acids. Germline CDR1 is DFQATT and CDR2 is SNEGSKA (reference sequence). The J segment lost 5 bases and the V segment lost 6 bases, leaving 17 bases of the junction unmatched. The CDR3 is CSAQTAGQGERETQYF. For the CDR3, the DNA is TGCAGTGCACAAACCGCCGGACAGGGAGAGAGGGAGACCCAGTACTTC.

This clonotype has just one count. The CDR3 sequence: CASSWDRGYLRDEQYF. In DNA form, the CDR3 reads TGTGCCAGCAGTTGGGACAGGGGCTATTTACGGGACGAGCAGTACTTC. The chain couples TRBV12-3 or TRBV12-4 to TRBJ2-7; 10 nucleotides line up with TRBD1. The V segment lost 4 bases and the J segment 5 bases; nucleotides outside the gene matches: 11. This CDR3 has 16 amino acids.

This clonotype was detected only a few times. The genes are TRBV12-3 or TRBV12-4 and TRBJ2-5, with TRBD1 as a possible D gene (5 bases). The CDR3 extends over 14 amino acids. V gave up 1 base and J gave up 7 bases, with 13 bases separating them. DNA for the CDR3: TGTGCCAGCAGTTTAGAAGGGCAGGGTCGGACCCAGTACTTC. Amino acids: CASSLEGQGRTQYF.

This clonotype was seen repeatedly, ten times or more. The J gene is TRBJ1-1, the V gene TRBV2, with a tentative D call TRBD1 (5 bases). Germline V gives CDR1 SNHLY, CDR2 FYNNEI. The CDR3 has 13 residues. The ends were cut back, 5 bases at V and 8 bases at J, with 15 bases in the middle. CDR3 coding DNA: TGTGCCAGCAGTCCAGGGCGAAGGGGAGAAGCTTTCTTT. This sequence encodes CASSPGRRGEAFF.

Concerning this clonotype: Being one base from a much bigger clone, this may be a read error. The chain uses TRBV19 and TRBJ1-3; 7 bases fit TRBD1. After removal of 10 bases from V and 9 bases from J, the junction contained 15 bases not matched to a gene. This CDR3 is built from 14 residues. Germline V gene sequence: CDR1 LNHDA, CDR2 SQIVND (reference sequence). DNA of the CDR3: TGTGCCATCCTCGACAGGGAGGACCGAAGCACCATATATTTT. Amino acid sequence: CAILDREDRSTIYF.